What follows are 29 T cell receptor beta chains derived from one specimen sequenced in a study of CD8 T cells in Susac syndrome (dated by TCRdb to between 2018 and 2020). Library preparation used the immunoSEQ multiplex PCR assay. RNA was extracted using the RNeasy kit, and about 0.45 to 1 ug of the RNA was reverse transcribed with random hexamers. TCRdb trimmed public reads at Q25 via fastp, called clones via MiXCR and kept in-frame beta chains. When rows share a CDR3 protein, they turn into one entry using the most common DNA and genes. The sample includes approximately 190,000 distinct CDR3 sequences, with around 93% observed a single time. Around 0.1% of the sample belongs to the ten largest clones. The sample consisted of CD4+ T cells from PBMCs. The receptors come from a human donor in good health.

The J gene is TRBJ2-1, the V gene TRBV9; 13 nucleotides match TRBD2. In germline, CDR1 is SGDLS, CDR2 YYNGEE. The CDR3 runs 15 residues. The junction had 4 bases not matched to a gene; V was cut back by 4 bases and J by 6 bases. This CDR3 is CASSPRLAGGNEQFF. For the CDR3, the DNA is TGTGCCAGCAGCCCCCGACTAGCGGGGGGCAATGAGCAGTTCTTC.

The chain's CDR3 is CSARDGDTNTGELFF. Here the CDR3 DNA reads TGCAGTGCTAGAGATGGAGATACGAACACCGGGGAGCTGTTTTTT. This rearrangement joins TRBV20-1 to TRBJ2-2; D unclear. The V gene's germline CDR1 is DFQATT and CDR2 SNEGSKA (reference sequence). V lost 0 bases, J lost 0 bases, and 8 bases lay in between. The CDR3 is made up of 15 amino acids.

The chain links TRBV5-6 to TRBJ1-1; TRBD1 matches at 10 bases. CDR1 and CDR2 from the germline V gene are SGHDT and YYEEEE. Losses at the gene ends were 0 bases for V and 2 bases for J; bases not matched to a gene: 7. CDR3 size: 17 residues. The CDR3 sequence: CASSLAVGTGVNTEAFF. CDR3 nucleotides: TGTGCCAGCAGCTTGGCCGTCGGGACAGGGGTCAACACTGAAGCTTTCTTT.

This sequence joins TRBV7-2 and TRBJ2-1; D remains ambiguous. Germline CDR1 SGHTA, CDR2 FQGNSA. V was trimmed by 0 bases and J by 7 bases, leaving 13 bases between them. The CDR3 has 15 amino acids. The CDR3 spells CASSLAPGSANEQFF. CDR3 bases: TGTGCCAGCAGCTTAGCGCCCGGCTCCGCTAATGAGCAGTTCTTC.

The chain recombines TRBV19 with TRBJ1-5; the D gene is possibly TRBD1 (5 bases). With 1 base removed from V and 8 bases from J, the gap between germline ends came to 6 bases. This CDR3 is 12 amino acids long. Per germline, CDR1 LNHDA and CDR2 SQIVND (reference sequence). The CDR3 DNA reads as TGTGCCAGTAGTATAGCGGGGGAGCCCCAGCATTTT. Translation gives CASSIAGEPQHF.

The rearrangement joins TRBV4-2 to TRBJ2-1, with D uncertain. V lost 0 bases to trimming and J lost 0 bases, with 15 bases between them. CDR3 length equals 18 residues. Germline V gives CDR1 LGHNA, CDR2 YNFKEQ. This CDR3 reads CASSQDPHELSSYNEQFF. Written as DNA, the CDR3 is TGTGCCAGCAGCCAAGATCCCCACGAACTGAGCTCCTACAATGAGCAGTTCTTC.

The chain links TRBV10-3 to TRBJ2-7, with D uncertain. V lost 2 bases, J lost 1 base, and 9 bases lay in between. This CDR3 region has 14 residues. Germline V gene lookup returns CDR1 ENHRY and CDR2 SYGVKD. CDR3 sequence reads: CAISEAPGSYEQYV. The CDR3 bases are TGTGCCATCAGTGAGGCCCCGGGTTCCTACGAGCAGTACGTC.

This rearrangement joins TRBV10-3 to TRBJ1-1, with TRBD1 matching 8 bases. J lost 2 bases, V lost 8 bases, and 4 bases had no gene match. The CDR3 runs 13 residues. Germline CDR1 ENHRY, CDR2 SYGVKD. The chain's CDR3 is CAIQDRANTEAFF. The DNA of the CDR3 is TGTGCCATCCAGGACAGGGCCAACACTGAAGCTTTCTTT.

The chain carries TRBV5-1 and TRBJ2-7; TRBD2 is a possible D gene (5 bases). This CDR3 has 13 amino acids. CDR1 and CDR2 from the germline V gene are SGHRS and YFSETQ. V was cut by 3 bases and J by 3 bases, with 10 bases left in between. CDR3 sequence: CASSSGLFYEQYF. The CDR3 DNA is TGCGCCAGCAGCTCTGGACTTTTCTACGAGCAGTACTTC.

In this sample, this clonotype turned up once. The chain links TRBV5-6 to TRBJ2-7; no clear D gene. Trimming took off 0 bases at V and 6 bases at J, with 4 bases between the two ends. This CDR3 is built from 11 residues. The V gene's germline CDR1 is SGHDT and CDR2 YYEEEE. The DNA for the CDR3 is TGTGCCAGCAGCTTGGTATCCGAGCAGTACTTC. It translates to CASSLVSEQYF.

The chain carries TRBV7-2 and TRBJ2-7; D gene uncertain. CDR1 and CDR2 from the germline V gene are SGHTA and FQGNSA. The CDR3 is 13 residues long. Trimming took 5 bases from V and 7 from J, leaving 15 bases between them. Here the CDR3 reads CASSPGLSREQYV. The CDR3 DNA sequence: TGTGCCAGCAGCCCTGGGTTATCGAGAGAGCAGTACGTC.

The CDR3 DNA sequence: TGTGCCAGCAGCCAAGTCCCTAATTCACCCCTCCACTTT. It is translated as CASSQVPNSPLHF. V is TRBV14 and J is TRBJ1-6, with D unresolved. Germline CDR1 SGHDN, CDR2 FVKESK. The ends were cut back, 1 base at V and 6 bases at J, with 4 bases in the middle. This CDR3 region has 13 residues.

This chain links TRBV29-1 with TRBJ2-2, with D hard to call. The CDR3 is made up of 14 amino acids. V lost 2 bases and J lost 0, with 7 bases in between. The germline gives CDR1 SQVTM, CDR2 ANQGSEA. The CDR3 here is CSVERQPNTGELFF. The CDR3 DNA reads as TGCAGCGTTGAACGGCAGCCGAACACCGGGGAGCTGTTTTTT.

The chain is built from TRBV29-1 and TRBJ1-5, with TRBD1 as a possible D gene (5 bases). V dropped 8 bases and J dropped 4 bases, with 18 bases sitting between them. This CDR3 contains 14 residues. Per the germline V gene, CDR1 is SQVTM and CDR2 is ANQGSEA. This CDR3 reads CSPRGTLGNQPQHF. CDR3 DNA sequence: TGCAGCCCCCGGGGGACCCTAGGGAATCAGCCCCAGCATTTT.

The chain carries TRBV5-1 and TRBJ2-3; 7 bases align to TRBD1. The germline V gene has CDR1 SGHRS and CDR2 YFSETQ. The CDR3 loop spans 14 amino acids. With 6 bases clipped from V and 2 bases from J, the junction kept 6 bases outside the gene matches. The CDR3 DNA is TGCGCCAGCAAACGGGACAGTTACACAGATACGCAGTATTTT. Amino acid sequence: CASKRDSYTDTQYF.

The chain links TRBV6-5 to TRBJ1-5; 9 positions match TRBD1. The germline gives CDR1 MNHEY, CDR2 SVGAGI. There are 16 residues in the CDR3. Trimming cost V 4 bases and J 7 bases; bases outside gene matches: 11. The DNA for the CDR3 is TGTGCCAGCAGTTCGGCGACCGGGACAGGGAACCAGCCCCAGCATTTT. Translating gives CASSSATGTGNQPQHF.

V gene TRBV27 combines with J gene TRBJ1-4; perhaps TRBD1 as D (5 bases). CDR3 size: 14 residues. Trimming removed 4 bases from V and 8 bases from J, with 14 bases in between. In germline, CDR1 is MNHEY, CDR2 SMNVEV (reference sequence). This CDR3 is CASSSVKGREKLFF. DNA for the CDR3: TGTGCCAGCAGTTCGGTAAAGGGGAGAGAAAAACTGTTTTTT.

This chain's CDR3 is CASSTGSASNQPQHF. CDR3 in DNA: TGTGCCAGCAGTACCGGGTCGGCTAGCAATCAGCCCCAGCATTTT. The rearrangement links TRBV12-3 or TRBV12-4 to TRBJ1-5; D is unclear. Deletions cut 5 bases from V and 0 bases from J, with 11 bases between. This CDR3 has 15 amino acids.

The V and J genes are TRBV6-2 or TRBV6-3 and TRBJ2-5, with D perhaps given as TRBD1 or TRBD2 (5 bases each). The CDR3 is 13 residues long. V shed 2 bases and J shed 5 bases, with 9 bases lying between them. Germline V gene sequence: CDR1 MNHEY, CDR2 SVGEGT. The CDR3 DNA follows: TGTGCCAGCAGTTACCAGGGAGTCGAGACCCAGTACTTC. Its protein product is CASSYQGVETQYF.

In this sample, this clonotype turned up a few times. The chain recombines TRBV29-1 with TRBJ2-5; no clear D gene. This CDR3 region has 11 residues. Looked up from germline, CDR1 is SQVTM and CDR2 is ANQGSEA. V dropped 4 bases and J dropped 4 bases, with 7 bases sitting between them. The CDR3 spells CSVVYRETQYF. The CDR3 DNA reads as TGCAGCGTTGTTTACCGAGAGACCCAGTACTTC.

The gene calls are TRBV12-3 or TRBV12-4 and TRBJ1-5; perhaps TRBD1 as D (5 bases). This CDR3 has 14 residues. The V and J ends lost 5 bases and 5 bases respectively, with 13 bases between them. The CDR3 protein is CASSNGAGYQPQHF. CDR3 DNA: TGTGCCAGCAGTAATGGGGCCGGCTATCAGCCCCAGCATTTT.

The genes are TRBV12-3 or TRBV12-4 and TRBJ2-5; 7 nucleotides align to TRBD1. CDR3 length: 14 residues. The ends lost 5 bases at V and 4 bases at J; junction bases unmatched: 7. The CDR3 sequence is CASSPRQGRETQYF. CDR3 bases: TGTGCCAGCAGTCCCAGACAGGGCCGAGAGACCCAGTACTTC.

J is TRBJ2-3 and V is TRBV7-2; TRBD2 aligns across 14 bases. The CDR3 extends over 15 amino acids. CDR1 SGHTA and CDR2 FQGNSA come from the germline V gene. The junction had 4 bases not matched to a gene; V was cut back by 5 bases and J by 6 bases. For the CDR3, the DNA is TGTGCCAGCAGCCGCCGGACTAGCGGGGGGGATACGCAGTATTTT. This codes for CASSRRTSGGDTQYF.

In its sample, this clonotype was seen a few times. The chain couples TRBV29-1 to TRBJ1-3; D is unresolved. There are 11 residues in the CDR3. Germline V gene data show CDR1 as SQVTM and CDR2 as ANQGSEA. Trimming cost V 3 bases and J 4 bases, with 4 bases left between them. As DNA, the CDR3 is TGCAGCGTTGATCGAGGAAACACCATATATTTT. Its protein product is CSVDRGNTIYF.

The V call is TRBV7-3, the J call TRBJ1-2; no clear D. The CDR3 is made up of 13 amino acids. Germline loops: CDR1 SGHTA, CDR2 FQGTGA. The ends were cut back, 2 bases at V and 4 bases at J, with 8 bases in the middle. CDR3 in DNA: TGTGCCAGCAGCTTAGAACACTCCTATGGCTACACCTTC. As protein: CASSLEHSYGYTF.

J is TRBJ1-6 and V is TRBV20-1, with TRBD1 identical over 9 bases. This CDR3 spans 15 amino acids. The germline CDR1 and CDR2 sequences are DFQATT and SNEGSKA (reference sequence). V was clipped by 3 bases and J by 5 bases; unmatched bases: 5. CDR3 sequence (DNA): TGCAGTGCTAGGGGACAGGGAAGGAATAATTCACCCCTCCACTTT. Protein: CSARGQGRNNSPLHF.

The genes are TRBV19 and TRBJ1-1; D perhaps matches TRBD1 (6 bases). Germline V gives CDR1 LNHDA, CDR2 SQIVND (reference sequence). Trimming removed 5 bases at V and 0 bases at J, with 16 bases between. CDR3 length: 16 residues. The CDR3 coding sequence is TGTGCCAGTAGTGCAACCGGGACAAAATTGAACACTGAAGCTTTCTTT. It encodes CASSATGTKLNTEAFF.

The CDR3 region has the DNA TGTGCCAGCAGCATCTCCGGGACAGAAAAAGCTTTCTTT. The encoded protein is CASSISGTEKAFF. V usage is TRBV12-3 or TRBV12-4 and J usage is TRBJ1-1; 7 nucleotides align to TRBD1. The CDR3 is 13 residues long. V gave up 6 bases and J gave up 9 bases; unmatched junction bases: 10.

This chain uses TRBV19 with TRBJ2-3, with D perhaps TRBD1 or TRBD2 (5 bases each). V was cut by 1 base and J by 5 bases, with 7 bases left in between. Germline loops: CDR1 LNHDA, CDR2 SQIVND (reference sequence). This CDR3 is 13 amino acids long. The CDR3 region is CASSIGGVDTQYF. The CDR3 nucleotides are TGTGCCAGTAGTATAGGAGGGGTAGATACGCAGTATTTT.